This T cell receptor beta chain was found in a study of T cells in Graves' hyperthyroidism and ophthalmopathy. Whole-study results and caveats: Clonotypes that were expanded in thyroid above 0.001 mostly appeared in blood too. The model made its ophthalmopathy prediction, and onset followed a median around 6.9 months later.

This CDR3 is built from 17 residues. The germline CDR1 and CDR2 sequences are KGHSH and LQKENI. After removal of 2 bases from V and 10 bases from J, the junction contained 12 bases not matched to a gene. This clonotype was seen a few times. The target antigen is unknown. Each 10 ml fresh peripheral blood draw supplied the PBMCs. TCR beta CDR3 regions were amplified from RNA. With the HTBI primer set, the TCR CDR3 went through a first round of RT-PCR. One entry per CDR3 protein, called by TCRdb with MiXCR from the multiplex PCR reads. Of about 640,000 distinct CDR3 sequences listed, more than 20% were seen once; the top ten hold 30% to 40%.

The specimen was blood. This TCR came from a man aged 25 to 40 with Graves' ophthalmopathy. This chain uses TRBV18 with TRBJ2-1; 12 bases match TRBD1. DNA for the CDR3: TGTGCCAGCTCACCAAGGGGGACAGGGGGCGTTTCTCAAGAGCAGTTCTTC. It codes for CASSPRGTGGVSQEQFF. The variable domain in full, with the rest retrieved from reference TRBV18 and TRBJ2-1, is NAGVMQNPRHLVRRRGQEARLRCSPMKGHSHVYWYRQLPEEGLKFMVYLQKENIIDESGMPKERFSAEFPKEGPSILRIQQVVRGDSAAYFCASSPRGTGGVSQEQFFGPGTRLTVL.